A selection of T cell receptor beta chains follows, all from one sample in a study of Graves' ophthalmopathy and Graves' hyperthyroidism. Each CDR3 protein gets one entry after TCRdb re-called the multiplex PCR reads with MiXCR. The sample carries 350,000 to 450,000 distinct CDR3 sequences, around 16% recorded once. Material for sequencing was peripheral blood. These receptors all stem from a woman younger than 30 with Graves' ophthalmopathy. Each CDR3 is given with its conserved first and last residue. A D gene is named only where the DNA matches it firmly. The listing skips clone size in some rows; elsewhere it reads once, few, many or a size class.

many,TRBJ2-7,NA,TRBV25-1,TGTGCCAGCATTGGCCCCAGGGACGCCTCTTACGAGCAGTACTTC,CASIGPRDASYEQYF
many,TRBJ2-7,NA,TRBV27,TGTGCCAGCAGTTCCCAAGGGGGTGTACACGAGCAGTACTTC,CASSSQGGVHEQYF
many,TRBJ1-5,TRBD1,TRBV28,TGTGCCAGCAAGACAGGGGTGGGCATCCGGCCCCAGCATTTT,CASKTGVGIRPQHF
many,TRBJ2-6,NA,TRBV6-1,TGTGCCAGCAGCAAGGGATACTCTGGGGCCAACGTCCTGACTTTC,CASSKGYSGANVLTF
many,TRBJ2-7,TRBD2,TRBV24-1,TGTGCCACCAGTGATTCCACCACCTCCGGGACTAGCCCGTACGAGCAGTACTTC,CATSDSTTSGTSPYEQYF
many,TRBJ1-6,TRBD1,TRBV13,TGTGCCAGCAGCTTAGGACAGGGGGGTTATAATTCACCCCTCCACTTT,CASSLGQGGYNSPLHF
many,TRBJ1-6,NA,TRBV19,TGTGCCAGTAGTGTCCTCCGGGCAGGGGATAATTCACCCCTCCACTTT,CASSVLRAGDNSPLHF
NA,TRBJ1-3,NA,TRBV6-1,TGTGCCAGCAGCCCTAGTACAGGGTATGGAAACACCATATATTTT,CASSPSTGYGNTIYF
many,TRBJ2-7,TRBD1,TRBV4-3,TGCGCCAGCAGCCAAGGAGAGGACAGGGCCCACTACGAGCAGTACTTC,CASSQGEDRAHYEQYF
many,TRBJ2-2,TRBD2,TRBV6-2/TRBV6-3,TGTGCCAGCAGTTACGGCGGTGGGGTGCGGGAGGGGAACACCGGGGAGCTGTTTTTT,CASSYGGGVREGNTGELFF
many,TRBJ1-5,TRBD1,TRBV7-2,TGTGCCAGCAGCACCTGGACAGGGCGGGATCAGCCCCAGCATTTT,CASSTWTGRDQPQHF
many,TRBJ2-7,TRBD1,TRBV11-1,TGTGCCAGCAGGATTACAGGGGGAGACTACGAGCAGTACTTC,CASRITGGDYEQYF
few,TRBJ2-3,TRBD2,TRBV3-1,TGTGCCAGCAGCCAAGATCTGGGGGGGATCACAGATACGCAGTATTTT,CASSQDLGGITDTQYF
NA,TRBJ2-5,NA,TRBV5-4,TGTGCCAGCAGCCCTTTTGGGGGGGCCCCGGAGACCCAGTACTTC,CASSPFGGAPETQYF
many,TRBJ2-2,TRBD2,TRBV15,TGTGCCACCAGCAGAGGGAGGAGCGGGAGTTGGGAGCTGTTTTTT,CATSRGRSGSWELFF
many,TRBJ2-7,TRBD2,TRBV20-1,TGCAGTGCTACCCCTCACAGAGAGCGGGAGTTCTACGAGCAGTACTTC,CSATPHREREFYEQYF
NA,TRBJ2-7,TRBD1,TRBV12-3/TRBV12-4,TGTGCCAGCAGTTTCGGGACAGCATATTCTCGGCAGTACTTC,CASSFGTAYSRQYF
many,TRBJ2-5,TRBD1,TRBV7-2,TGTGCCAGCAGCCGAGGGACGATAACAGGGGGCCCACTGGAGACCCAGTACTTC,CASSRGTITGGPLETQYF
many,TRBJ2-5,NA,TRBV5-1,TGCGCCAGCAGCTTACAGGGGACTAGAGAGACCCAGTACTTC,CASSLQGTRETQYF
many,TRBJ1-2,TRBD1,TRBV12-3/TRBV12-4,TGTGCCAGCAGTTTTCAGGACAGGGCGTACACCTTC,CASSFQDRAYTF
many,TRBJ2-7,NA,TRBV7-8,TGTGCCAGCAGCTCTAGCCAGGTCGACTTTTCCTACGAGCAGTACTTC,CASSSSQVDFSYEQYF
NA,TRBJ1-1,TRBD1,TRBV6-5,TGTGCCAGCAGTTACTGGGGGACAGGCGAAGCTTTCTTT,CASSYWGTGEAFF
many,TRBJ1-2,NA,TRBV12-3/TRBV12-4,TGTGCCAGCAGTTTCGTCGGCAACTATGGCTACACCTTC,CASSFVGNYGYTF
many,TRBJ2-4,NA,TRBV20-1,TGCAGTGCTGGGGACGCCGTGAAAGCCAAAAACATTCAGTACTTC,CSAGDAVKAKNIQYF
many,TRBJ1-1,NA,TRBV20-1,TGCAGTGCTAGCGGACTAGGGGGCACTGAAGCTTTCTTT,CSASGLGGTEAFF
many,TRBJ2-5,TRBD1,TRBV2,TGTGCCAGCAGGCACAATCCGGGACAGGGAAAAGAGACCCAGTACTTC,CASRHNPGQGKETQYF
many,TRBJ1-1,TRBD1,TRBV6-5,TGTGCCAGCAGTTACCGACAGGGCGTCGGTGAAGCTTTCTTT,CASSYRQGVGEAFF
many,TRBJ1-2,NA,TRBV9,TGTGCCAGCAGGGAAGAGGAGGGGAAGGGGACCTATGGCTACACCTTC,CASREEEGKGTYGYTF
many,TRBJ2-2,NA,TRBV4-3,TGCGCCAGCAGCCAACTTATAGGCACCGGGGAGCTGTTTTTT,CASSQLIGTGELFF
many,TRBJ1-3,NA,TRBV6-1,TGTGCCAGCAGTGAAGTTTCAACCGAAGGAAACACCATATATTTT,CASSEVSTEGNTIYF
NA,TRBJ1-2,NA,TRBV2,TGTGCCAGCCATATGGAGGGGAGCTATGGCTACACCTTC,CASHMEGSYGYTF
NA,TRBJ1-2,TRBD1,TRBV6-5,TGTGCCAGCAGTTACCAAAGGCCCGGGACAGGGGCAGGCTACACCTTC,CASSYQRPGTGAGYTF
many,TRBJ1-2,NA,TRBV9,TGTGCCAGCAGCGTTGGTACAGGGCTCCCCTATGGCTACACCTTC,CASSVGTGLPYGYTF
NA,TRBJ2-7,NA,TRBV27,TGTGCCAGCAGCCTTCTGGACAAGATTTACGAGCAGTACTTC,CASSLLDKIYEQYF
many,TRBJ2-7,NA,TRBV7-2,TGTGCCAGCAGCTCCTGGTCCACCTACGAGCAGTACTTC,CASSSWSTYEQYF
many,TRBJ2-3,NA,TRBV6-5,TGTGCCAGCGGTCACGGGACGTCTAGCACAGATACGCAGTATTTT,CASGHGTSSTDTQYF
many,TRBJ2-7,NA,TRBV12-3/TRBV12-4,TGTGCCAGCATCTACGGGGTCCTAGGCGAGCAGTACTTC,CASIYGVLGEQYF
many,TRBJ2-7,NA,TRBV27,TGTGCCAGCAGTGCCGAACTGCCTACCTACGAGCAGTACTTC,CASSAELPTYEQYF
many,TRBJ2-2,TRBD1,TRBV5-1,TGCGCCAGCAGCTGGGGGACAGGGGTTTACACCGGGGAGCTGTTTTTT,CASSWGTGVYTGELFF
many,TRBJ1-5,NA,TRBV24-1,TGTGCCACCAGTTTGGGCGCGCGACCCCAGCATTTT,CATSLGARPQHF
few,TRBJ2-5,NA,TRBV6-2/TRBV6-3,TGTGCCAGCAGGGAAGACGGATCGTGGGAGACCCAGTACTTC,CASREDGSWETQYF
many,TRBJ1-1,TRBD1,TRBV27,TGTGCCAGCAGTTCGATTAGACAGGGGGTAGGGAACACTGAAGCTTTCTTT,CASSSIRQGVGNTEAFF
NA,TRBJ2-2,NA,TRBV6-2/TRBV6-3,TGTGCCAGCAGTTACTCCATGGGGAGGTACAACACCGGGGAGCTGTTTTTT,CASSYSMGRYNTGELFF
few,TRBJ2-1,NA,TRBV30,TGTGCCTGGAGGAACCCACCGGGAAACAATGAGCAGTTCTTC,CAWRNPPGNNEQFF
many,TRBJ1-1,TRBD1,TRBV11-1,TGTGCCAGCAGCTCCTCAACCGGGGGGACAGGGAACACTGAAGCTTTCTTT,CASSSSTGGTGNTEAFF
many,TRBJ2-4,TRBD2,TRBV27,TGTGCCAGCAGTCCCGGGAGGGGTGGAGGGATTCAGTACTTC,CASSPGRGGGIQYF
many,TRBJ2-7,TRBD1,TRBV6-1,TGTGCCAGCAGTGACTTGGACAGGGTTGCCGAGCAGTACTTC,CASSDLDRVAEQYF
many,TRBJ2-2,NA,TRBV10-2,TGCGCCAGCAGCGGTCTCGCGAACACCGGGGAGCTGTTTTTT,CASSGLANTGELFF
many,TRBJ2-7,TRBD1,TRBV7-9,TGTGCCAGCAGTCACCGGGACAGTTCATCCTACGAGCAGTACTTC,CASSHRDSSSYEQYF
many,TRBJ2-5,TRBD1,TRBV12-3/TRBV12-4,TGTGCCAGCAGTTTTAGGACAGGGAGCCCAGAGACCCAGTACTTC,CASSFRTGSPETQYF
many,TRBJ2-1,NA,TRBV11-3,TGTGCCAGCAGCTTCCGGGCTCGCGATGAGCAGTTCTTC,CASSFRARDEQFF
many,TRBJ1-1,NA,TRBV7-2,TGTGCCAGCAGCCAGGGATCGGGGGAAGCTTTCTTT,CASSQGSGEAFF
many,TRBJ2-7,NA,TRBV5-6,TGTGCCAGCAGCTTGGGACAGGCTTTGGAGGAGCAGTACTTC,CASSLGQALEEQYF
many,TRBJ2-2,TRBD2,TRBV2,TGTGCCAGCAATAACGCGGGAGGGTACACCGGGGAGCTGTTTTTT,CASNNAGGYTGELFF
many,TRBJ2-7,NA,TRBV27,TGTGCCAGCAGTTCCTTCCCATTCCAGGAGTACTTC,CASSSFPFQEYF
many,TRBJ1-5,TRBD1,TRBV6-1,TGTGCCAGCAGGGGGACAGAGATCAGCAAGGCCCAGCATTTT,CASRGTEISKAQHF
many,TRBJ1-1,NA,TRBV5-1,TGCGCCAGCAGCTTGAGTATCAACACTGAAGCTTTCTTT,CASSLSINTEAFF